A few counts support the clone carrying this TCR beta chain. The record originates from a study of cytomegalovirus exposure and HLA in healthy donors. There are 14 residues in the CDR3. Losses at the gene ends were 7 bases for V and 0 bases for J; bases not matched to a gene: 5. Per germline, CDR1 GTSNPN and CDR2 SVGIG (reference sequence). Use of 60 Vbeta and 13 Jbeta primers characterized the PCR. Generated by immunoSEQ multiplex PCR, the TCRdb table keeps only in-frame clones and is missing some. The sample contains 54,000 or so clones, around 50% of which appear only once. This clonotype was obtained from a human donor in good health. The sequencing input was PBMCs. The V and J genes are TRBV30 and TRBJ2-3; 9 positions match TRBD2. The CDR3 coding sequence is TGTGCCTTCCTGCGGGGGGGCAGCACAGATACGCAGTATTTT. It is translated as CAFLRGGSTDTQYF.